The rows below give T cell receptor beta chains drawn from one sample of a study of T cells in Graves' hyperthyroidism and ophthalmopathy. One entry per CDR3 protein results from TCRdb running MiXCR on the multiplex PCR reads. This table has fewer than 350,000 distinct CDR3 sequences, under 25% appearing once. Sequencing input: blood. The receptor source for this set is a woman in her forties or fifties with Graves' hyperthyroidism. Each CDR3 is given without its conserved first and last residue.

length: 13; J: TRBJ2-1; V: TRBV6-2/TRBV6-3; CDR3: ASSYGSYPPPEQF
length: 14; J: TRBJ2-2; V: TRBV7-2; CDR3: ASSLATSGRVGELF
length: 12; J: TRBJ2-4; V: TRBV2; CDR3: ASSEQWAKNIQY
length: 9; J: TRBJ1-1; V: TRBV7-9; CDR3: ASSLGREAF
length: 13; J: TRBJ2-3; V: TRBV15; CDR3: ATSRETGPHISQY
length: 11; J: TRBJ2-7; V: TRBV20-1; CDR3: SATSGSSYEQY
length: 13; J: TRBJ1-4; V: TRBV4-1; CDR3: ASSQSGLLGEKLF
length: 13; J: TRBJ1-4; V: TRBV28; CDR3: ASSPDPRGGEKLF
length: 12; J: TRBJ2-7; V: TRBV28; CDR3: ASSLMVTVYEQY
length: 11; J: TRBJ2-5; V: TRBV30; CDR3: AWSIGLSETQY
length: 13; J: TRBJ2-7; V: TRBV7-2; CDR3: ASSIAGGYGYEQY
length: 13; J: TRBJ2-5; V: TRBV28; CDR3: ASSSPTGPGETQY
length: 10; J: TRBJ2-1; V: TRBV5-6; CDR3: ASTRGGYEQF
length: 13; J: TRBJ1-1; V: TRBV19; CDR3: ASTPPGQGSWKAF
length: 10; J: TRBJ2-7; V: TRBV3-1; CDR3: ASSQTGDEQY
length: 13; J: TRBJ2-1; V: TRBV12-3/TRBV12-4; CDR3: ASSFRGQSYNEQF
length: 11; J: TRBJ2-7; V: TRBV7-9; CDR3: ASSLAGVSEQY
length: 10; J: TRBJ2-5; V: TRBV2; CDR3: ASSVAQETQY
length: 17; J: TRBJ2-1; V: TRBV6-2/TRBV6-3; CDR3: ASKRLAGQGGLSYNEQF
length: 12; J: TRBJ2-6; V: TRBV11-2; CDR3: ASSPGIATGFLT
length: 13; J: TRBJ1-1; V: TRBV4-1; CDR3: ASSQDGGVGTEAF
length: 12; J: TRBJ2-7; V: TRBV27; CDR3: ASRDSGTIYEQY
length: 11; J: TRBJ1-4; V: TRBV10-3; CDR3: AIREGGGEKLF
length: 16; J: TRBJ2-1; V: TRBV5-1; CDR3: ASSPDGSPGLQTGEQF
length: 14; J: TRBJ2-5; V: TRBV7-2; CDR3: ASSLTSGGDGETQY
length: 12; J: TRBJ1-2; V: TRBV5-1; CDR3: ASSLFVANYGYT
length: 13; J: TRBJ1-1; V: TRBV5-1; CDR3: ASSPRVGMNTEAF
length: 11; J: TRBJ1-2; V: TRBV29-1; CDR3: SVQTGTAYGYT
length: 12; J: TRBJ2-7; V: TRBV20-1; CDR3: SARIAGGPKEQY
length: 14; J: TRBJ1-1; V: TRBV27; CDR3: ASRGFGAGMNTEAF